Listed here are 20 T cell receptor beta chains from one sample, sequenced in a study of cytotoxic CD8 clonotypes in ibrutinib-treated CLL (dated by TCRdb to about 2021). Library creation used the immunoSEQ multiplex PCR assay. TCRdb provides this immuneACCESS table in a form limited to in-frame rearrangements. Some clones are lacking; in checked studies, under half of them reflect an unresolved V gene, and why the rest are absent is not known. In this sample the table shows over 140,000 clones, 70% to 90% of which occur a single time. The ten most abundant clones make up 7.6% of the sample. Material: PBMCs, obtained after 36 months of ibrutinib treatment. The receptors shown here come from a human donor with chronic lymphocytic leukemia.

The rearrangement links TRBV6-6 to TRBJ2-5, with D perhaps matching TRBD2 (6 bases). The germline V and J ends were trimmed by 0 bases and 5 bases, with 10 bases remaining between them. Germline CDR1 MNHNY, CDR2 SVGAGI (reference sequence). The CDR3 is made up of 14 amino acids. CDR3 in amino acids: CASSYSEGRETQYF. CDR3 DNA sequence: TGTGCCAGCAGTTACTCGGAGGGGAGGGAGACCCAGTACTTC.

This clone was detected once. The genes are TRBV4-1 and TRBJ2-5; perhaps TRBD2 as D (6 bases). V gave up 3 bases and J gave up 8 bases, with 16 bases separating them. Germline V lookup: CDR1 MGHRA, CDR2 YSYEKL. The CDR3 covers 14 residues. This CDR3 reads CASSQMGLDPTQYF. CDR3 DNA sequence: TGCGCCAGCAGCCAGATGGGACTTGATCCCACCCAGTACTTC.

This clone was seen a single time. This chain connects TRBV5-1 to TRBJ1-2, with 7 bases identical to TRBD1. V was pared by 0 bases and J by 2 bases, with 1 base of the junction left unmatched. Germline CDR1 SGHRS, CDR2 YFSETQ. The CDR3 has 14 residues. For the CDR3, the DNA is TGCGCCAGCAGCTTGGGCAGGGGGAACTATGGCTACACCTTC. It codes for CASSLGRGNYGYTF.

This chain joins TRBV19 and TRBJ1-6, with D uncertain. Germline lookup yields CDR1 LNHDA and CDR2 SQIVND (reference sequence). The CDR3 runs 13 residues. Trimming stripped 5 bases from V and 10 bases from J, with 12 bases between. Here the CDR3 reads CASSAALLSPLHF. The CDR3 nucleotides are TGTGCCAGTAGTGCCGCCTTACTATCACCCCTCCACTTT.

The genes are TRBV7-9 and TRBJ2-3, with TRBD1 matching 10 bases. With 4 bases clipped from V and 5 bases from J, the junction kept 9 bases outside the gene matches. This CDR3 spans 16 amino acids. Germline-derived CDR1 and CDR2 are SEHNR and FQNEAQ (reference sequence). In nucleotides, the CDR3 is TGTGCCAGCAGCTACCTGACAGGGGGCCTGAAAGATACGCAGTATTTT. This codes for CASSYLTGGLKDTQYF.

The chain carries TRBV27 and TRBJ2-7, with TRBD1 matching 7 bases. Germline V gene lookup returns CDR1 MNHEY and CDR2 SMNVEV (reference sequence). V dropped 8 bases and J dropped 2; count of bases not matched to a gene: 3. The CDR3 loop spans 12 amino acids. This chain's CDR3 is CASGDSPYEQYF. The CDR3 DNA reads as TGTGCCAGCGGGGACAGCCCCTACGAGCAGTACTTC.

Only a few counts were recorded for this clone. CDR3 sequence: CAWSVAVGGGYTF. CDR3 coding DNA: TGTGCCTGGAGTGTCGCAGTCGGAGGTGGCTACACCTTC. The rearrangement joins TRBV30 to TRBJ1-2; D remains unclear. The V gene's germline CDR1 is GTSNPN and CDR2 SVGIG (reference sequence). The CDR3 spans 13 residues. V shed 0 bases and J shed 7 bases, with 12 bases lying between them.

As DNA, the CDR3 is TGCGCCAGCAGAAGGCAGGGCGATGAAGCTTTCTTT. Amino acids: CASRRQGDEAFF. The V gene is TRBV5-1, the J gene TRBJ1-1; weak D call: TRBD1 (5 bases). CDR1 and CDR2 (germline): SGHRS, YFSETQ. The CDR3 is 12 residues long. V lost 5 bases, J lost 7 bases, and 12 bases lay in between.

This chain joins TRBV10-2 and TRBJ2-7, with 7 bases that match TRBD2. This CDR3 region has 14 residues. The V and J ends lost 10 bases and 2 bases, in that order; junction bases with no gene match: 11. The V gene's germline CDR1 is WSHSY and CDR2 SAAADI. The CDR3 region is CATAVGGETYEQYF. The CDR3 bases are TGCGCCACCGCTGTGGGAGGGGAAACCTACGAGCAGTACTTC.

The V and J genes are TRBV19 and TRBJ2-3; D possibly uses TRBD1 or TRBD2 (6 bases each). The CDR3 is 15 amino acids. The V gene's germline CDR1 is LNHDA and CDR2 SQIVND (reference sequence). Between the trimmed V and J ends, which lost 7 bases and 4 bases, there was a span of 18 bases. CDR3 residues: CASISRGGGPDTQYF. CDR3 bases: TGTGCCAGTATCTCCAGAGGGGGAGGCCCAGATACGCAGTATTTT. Variable domain in full (rest from reference TRBV19 and TRBJ2-3): DGGITQSPKYLFRKEGQNVTLSCEQNLNHDAMYWYRQDPGQGLRLIYYSQIVNDFQKGDIAEGYSVSREKKESFPLTVTSAQKNPTAFYLCASISRGGGPDTQYFGPGTRLTVL.

The J gene is TRBJ2-1, the V gene TRBV30; D perhaps matches TRBD2 (6 bases). Trimming pared 5 bases from V and 7 bases from J, leaving 9 bases between. The CDR3 sequence is 11 residues long. Germline loops: CDR1 GTSNPN, CDR2 SVGIG (reference sequence). The CDR3 sequence is CAWGTFNEQFF. In nucleotides, the CDR3 is TGTGCCTGGGGGACTTTTAATGAGCAGTTCTTC. Using reference TRBV30 and TRBJ2-1 for the parts outside the CDR3, the full variable domain is SQTIHQWPATLVQPVGSPLSLECTVEGTSNPNLYWYRQAAGRGLQLLFYSVGIGQISSEVPQNLSASRPQDRQFILSSKKLLLSDSGFYLCAWGTFNEQFFGPGTRLTVL.

This chain links TRBV10-3 with TRBJ2-1; maybe TRBD1 (6 bases). There are 12 residues in the CDR3. The germline CDR1 and CDR2 sequences are ENHRY and SYGVKD. V lost 10 bases and J lost 7, with 14 bases in between. CDR3 in DNA: TGTGCCACCTACACGCAGGGGAATGAGCAGTTCTTC. Translated: CATYTQGNEQFF.

The chain recombines TRBV7-9 with TRBJ2-2; tentative D call: TRBD2 (6 bases). The V end was cut by 4 bases, the J end by 11 bases, with 20 bases between. The CDR3 consists of 15 residues. Germline V gives CDR1 SEHNR, CDR2 FQNEAQ (reference sequence). The CDR3 DNA sequence: TGTGCCAGCAGCTCCCTCGGAGGGAAACTGGGAGAGCTGTTTTTT. Its protein is CASSSLGGKLGELFF.

The chain recombines TRBV6-5 with TRBJ1-1; no clear D gene. Trimming removed 6 bases from V and 1 base from J, with 12 bases in between. CDR1 is MNHEY, CDR2 SVGAGI, per germline. This CDR3 is 14 amino acids long. As DNA, the CDR3 is TGTGCCAGCAGCATAGGGTGGGGGAACACTGAAGCTTTCTTT. Translating it yields CASSIGWGNTEAFF.

This chain connects TRBV5-6 to TRBJ1-4, with D unresolved. The CDR3 extends over 12 amino acids. The ends were cut back, 0 bases at V and 7 bases at J, with 4 bases in the middle. CDR1 is SGHDT and CDR2 is YYEEEE in the germline V gene. The CDR3: CASSLGAEKLFF. The CDR3 nucleotides read TGTGCCAGCAGCTTGGGGGCTGAAAAACTGTTTTTT.

This chain connects TRBV10-3 to TRBJ2-5; 11 bases line up with TRBD2. Unmatched junction bases numbered 10, after V lost 5 bases and J lost 5 bases. The germline V gene encodes CDR1 ENHRY and CDR2 SYGVKD. This CDR3 has 16 residues. The CDR3 DNA reads TGTGCCATCAGTCTCGCTAGCGGGGGGCGAGGGGAGACCCAGTACTTC. It yields the protein CAISLASGGRGETQYF.

The V and J genes are TRBV5-1 and TRBJ2-4; D is undetermined. The V gene lost 0 bases and the J gene lost 3 bases, with 7 bases spanning the gap. The CDR3 has 14 residues. Per germline, CDR1 SGHRS and CDR2 YFSETQ. The CDR3 reads CASSLDIGKNIQYF. The CDR3 region has the DNA TGCGCCAGCAGCTTGGACATCGGCAAAAACATTCAGTACTTC. The complete variable domain, with remaining parts taken from reference TRBV5-1 and TRBJ2-4, reads KAGVTQTPRYLIKTRGQQVTLSCSPISGHRSVSWYQQTPGQGLQFLFEYFSETQRNKGNFPGRFSGRQFSNSRSEMNVSTLELGDSALYLCASSLDIGKNIQYFGAGTRLSVL.

The chain has TRBV7-9 and TRBJ2-1; D is perhaps TRBD2 (5 bases). V lost 3 bases and J lost 4, with 13 bases in between. The CDR3 is made up of 15 amino acids. Germline V gene lookup returns CDR1 SEHNR and CDR2 FQNEAQ (reference sequence). The CDR3 DNA is TGTGCCAGCAGCTTTACGAGCGGTCCATACAATGAGCAGTTCTTC. Its protein is CASSFTSGPYNEQFF. The full variable domain, completed using reference TRBV7-9 and TRBJ2-1, is DTGVSQNPRHKITKRGQNVTFRCDPISEHNRLYWYRQTLGQGPEFLTYFQNEAQLEKSRLLSDRFSAERPKGSFSTLEIQRTEQGDSAMYLCASSFTSGPYNEQFFGPGTRLTVL.

Concerning this clone itself: As the CDR3 is not closed by the conserved phenylalanine or tryptophan, this likely results from a read error. It is unclear where the CDR3 begins or ends on the DNA, so no DNA is shown, and the CDR3 is as TCRdb lists it. The rearrangement links TRBV21-1 to TRBJ2-7; TRBD1 was called by the table and not checked on the DNA. TRBV21-1 is a pseudogene segment. The CDR3 has 11 residues if both end residues are counted. This CDR3 is CASRSSETDTP.

This chain uses TRBV4-1 with TRBJ2-1; the D is unclear. V shed 5 bases and J shed 1 base, with 12 bases lying between them. Per germline, CDR1 MGHRA and CDR2 YSYEKL. There are 15 residues in the CDR3. CDR3 bases: TGCGCCAGCAGCATAGGACCGGTATCCTACAATGAGCAGTTCTTC. Amino acid sequence: CASSIGPVSYNEQFF.